The rows below give T cell receptor beta chains drawn from one sample of a study of T cells after yellow fever vaccination. TCRdb reanalysed the 5' RACE reads using MiXCR and keeps one entry per CDR3 protein. Of 25,000 to 30,000 distinct CDR3 sequences listed, about 5% are singletons. The sequencing used CD8+ T cells sorted from PBMCs, collected 10 days after the yellow fever booster vaccination. The receptor source for this set is a young man who received the YFV17D yellow fever vaccine. The CDR3 runs from the conserved cysteine through the conserved F or W. Fields, in order: D gene, V gene, clone size, J gene, CDR3 length, CDR3 protein, CDR3 DNA. A D gene is named only where the DNA matches it firmly. Size is omitted from some rows. Given values are once, few, many or a class for expanded clones.

d_gene: -; v_gene: TRBV9; abundance: many; j_gene: TRBJ2-7; len: 15; CDR3aa: CASSVGSSVEYEQYF; CDR3nt: TGTGCCAGCAGCGTAGGGAGTAGCGTAGAATACGAGCAGTACTTC
d_gene: TRBD2; v_gene: TRBV5-1; abundance: many; j_gene: TRBJ2-1; len: 17; CDR3aa: CASRLGTSGGTYNEQFF; CDR3nt: TGCGCCAGCAGGTTGGGGACTAGCGGGGGGACCTACAATGAGCAGTTCTTC
d_gene: -; v_gene: TRBV29-1; abundance: many; j_gene: TRBJ1-2; len: 13; CDR3aa: CSVRLGGPHGYTF; CDR3nt: TGCAGCGTCCGCCTTGGGGGCCCGCATGGCTACACCTTC
d_gene: -; v_gene: TRBV7-9; abundance: many; j_gene: TRBJ2-5; len: 11; CDR3aa: CASSLMETQYF; CDR3nt: TGTGCCAGCAGCTTAATGGAGACCCAGTACTTC
d_gene: -; v_gene: TRBV20-1; abundance: many; j_gene: TRBJ1-3; len: 13; CDR3aa: CSASDGVGNTIYF; CDR3nt: TGCAGTGCTAGTGACGGGGTTGGAAACACCATATATTTT
d_gene: -; v_gene: TRBV12-3/TRBV12-4; abundance: many; j_gene: TRBJ1-2; len: 9; CDR3aa: CATTEEHTF; CDR3nt: TGTGCCACCACAGAGGAGCACACCTTC
d_gene: -; v_gene: TRBV20-1; abundance: many; j_gene: TRBJ1-1; len: 12; CDR3aa: CSARPENTEAFF; CDR3nt: TGCAGTGCTAGACCCGAGAACACTGAAGCTTTCTTT
d_gene: TRBD2; v_gene: TRBV20-1; abundance: many; j_gene: TRBJ2-7; len: 18; CDR3aa: CSAQSGEGLAVSTYEQYF; CDR3nt: TGCAGTGCCCAAAGCGGGGAAGGACTAGCGGTTTCAACCTACGAGCAGTACTTC
d_gene: -; v_gene: TRBV19; abundance: many; j_gene: TRBJ1-1; len: 10; CDR3aa: CATADSEAFF; CDR3nt: TGTGCCACCGCGGACAGTGAAGCTTTCTTT
d_gene: -; v_gene: TRBV3-1; abundance: many; j_gene: TRBJ1-1; len: 16; CDR3aa: CASSKVPGTYGTEAFF; CDR3nt: TGTGCCAGCAGCAAGGTCCCAGGCACCTACGGAACTGAAGCTTTCTTT
d_gene: -; v_gene: TRBV29-1; abundance: many; j_gene: TRBJ2-7; len: 13; CDR3aa: CSVRTTGGYEQYF; CDR3nt: TGCAGCGTTCGGACTACTGGGGGCTACGAGCAGTACTTC
d_gene: -; v_gene: TRBV29-1; abundance: many; j_gene: TRBJ1-3; len: 15; CDR3aa: CSVEDRSGSGNTIYF; CDR3nt: TGCAGCGTTGAAGATCGGTCAGGCTCTGGAAACACCATATATTTT
d_gene: TRBD2; v_gene: TRBV7-6; abundance: many; j_gene: TRBJ2-7; len: 15; CDR3aa: CASSPSGSASYEQYF; CDR3nt: TGTGCCAGCAGCCCTAGCGGGAGCGCTTCCTACGAGCAGTACTTC
d_gene: TRBD1; v_gene: TRBV4-2; abundance: many; j_gene: TRBJ2-7; len: 14; CDR3aa: CASSQDRGANEQYF; CDR3nt: TGTGCCAGCAGCCAGGACAGGGGAGCGAACGAGCAGTACTTC
d_gene: TRBD1; v_gene: TRBV20-1; abundance: many; j_gene: TRBJ2-3; len: 14; CDR3aa: CSASDRGGTDTQYF; CDR3nt: TGCAGTGCTAGCGACAGGGGGGGCACAGATACGCAGTATTTT
d_gene: TRBD1; v_gene: TRBV5-4; abundance: many; j_gene: TRBJ2-5; len: 15; CDR3aa: CASSLEGQGEKTQYF; CDR3nt: TGTGCCAGCAGCTTGGAGGGACAGGGAGAAAAGACCCAGTACTTC
d_gene: -; v_gene: TRBV27; abundance: many; j_gene: TRBJ2-7; len: 13; CDR3aa: CASSHGPSYEQYF; CDR3nt: TGTGCCAGCAGTCACGGCCCATCCTACGAGCAGTACTTC
d_gene: -; v_gene: TRBV10-3; abundance: -; j_gene: TRBJ2-7; len: 14; CDR3aa: CAISDGGTAYEQYF; CDR3nt: TGTGCCATCAGTGACGGCGGGACGGCCTACGAGCAGTACTTC
d_gene: TRBD1; v_gene: TRBV27; abundance: many; j_gene: TRBJ2-5; len: 16; CDR3aa: CASSFGPDRGYETQYF; CDR3nt: TGTGCCAGCAGTTTCGGTCCGGACAGGGGATATGAGACCCAGTACTTC
d_gene: TRBD1; v_gene: TRBV11-2; abundance: many; j_gene: TRBJ2-7; len: 14; CDR3aa: CASSATGGAYEQYF; CDR3nt: TGTGCCAGCAGCGCCACAGGGGGTGCCTACGAGCAGTACTTC
d_gene: -; v_gene: TRBV5-5; abundance: many; j_gene: TRBJ2-7; len: 14; CDR3aa: CASSLGGSSYEQYF; CDR3nt: TGTGCCAGCAGCTTAGGTGGCAGCTCCTACGAGCAGTACTTC
d_gene: TRBD2; v_gene: TRBV27; abundance: many; j_gene: TRBJ2-7; len: 16; CDR3aa: CASSLVLAGGIYEQYF; CDR3nt: TGTGCCAGCAGTTTGGTGCTAGCGGGAGGTATATACGAGCAGTACTTC
d_gene: -; v_gene: TRBV28; abundance: -; j_gene: TRBJ2-1; len: 16; CDR3aa: CASRRSGEAVYNEQFF; CDR3nt: TGTGCCAGTAGGAGATCGGGGGAGGCAGTCTACAATGAGCAGTTCTTC